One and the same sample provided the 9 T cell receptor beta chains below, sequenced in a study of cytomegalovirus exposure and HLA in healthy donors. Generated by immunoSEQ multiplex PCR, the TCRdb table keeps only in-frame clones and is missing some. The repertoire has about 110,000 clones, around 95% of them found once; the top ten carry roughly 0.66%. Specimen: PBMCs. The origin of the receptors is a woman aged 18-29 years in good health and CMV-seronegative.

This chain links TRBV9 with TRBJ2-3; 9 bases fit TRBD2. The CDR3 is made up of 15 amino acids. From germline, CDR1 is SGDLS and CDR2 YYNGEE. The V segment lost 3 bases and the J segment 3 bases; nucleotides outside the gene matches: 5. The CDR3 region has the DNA TGTGCCAGCAGCGCCGCGGGGGGGCAAACAGATACGCAGTATTTT. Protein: CASSAAGGQTDTQYF. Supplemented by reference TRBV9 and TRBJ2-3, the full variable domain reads DSGVTQTPKHLITATGQRVTLRCSPRSGDLSVYWYQQSLDQGLQFLIQYYNGEERAKGNILERFSAQQFPDLHSELNLSSLELGDSALYFCASSAAGGQTDTQYFGPGTRLTVL.

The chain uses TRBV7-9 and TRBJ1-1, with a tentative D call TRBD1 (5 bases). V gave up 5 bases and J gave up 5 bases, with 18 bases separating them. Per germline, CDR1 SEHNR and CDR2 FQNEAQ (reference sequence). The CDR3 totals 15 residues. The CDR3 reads CASSPQSVGGTEAFF. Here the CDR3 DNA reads TGTGCCAGCAGCCCACAATCGGTGGGGGGGACTGAAGCTTTCTTT.

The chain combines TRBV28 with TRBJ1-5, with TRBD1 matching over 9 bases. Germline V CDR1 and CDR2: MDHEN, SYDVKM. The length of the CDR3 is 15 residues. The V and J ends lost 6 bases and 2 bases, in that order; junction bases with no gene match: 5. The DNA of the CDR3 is TGTGCCAGCAGGGGACAGGGAGAGCGCAATCAGCCCCAGCATTTT. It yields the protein CASRGQGERNQPQHF.

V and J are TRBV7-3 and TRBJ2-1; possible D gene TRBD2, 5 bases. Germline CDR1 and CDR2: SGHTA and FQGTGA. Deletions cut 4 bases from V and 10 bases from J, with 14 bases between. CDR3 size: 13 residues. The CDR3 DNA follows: TGTGCCAGCAGCTCCATCACCCCGGGGGAGCAGTTCTTC. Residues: CASSSITPGEQFF.

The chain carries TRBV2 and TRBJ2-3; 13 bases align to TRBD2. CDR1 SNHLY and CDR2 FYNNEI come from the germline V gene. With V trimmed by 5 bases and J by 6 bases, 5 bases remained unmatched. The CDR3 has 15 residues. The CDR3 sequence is CASSILAGGRDTQYF. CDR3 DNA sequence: TGTGCCAGCAGTATACTAGCGGGGGGGCGGGATACGCAGTATTTT.

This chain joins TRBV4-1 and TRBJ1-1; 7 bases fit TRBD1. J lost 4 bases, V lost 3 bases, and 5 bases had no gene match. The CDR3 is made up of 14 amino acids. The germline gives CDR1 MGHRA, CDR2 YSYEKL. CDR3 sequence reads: CASSHTGASTEAFF. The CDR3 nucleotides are TGCGCCAGCAGCCACACAGGGGCGAGCACTGAAGCTTTCTTT.

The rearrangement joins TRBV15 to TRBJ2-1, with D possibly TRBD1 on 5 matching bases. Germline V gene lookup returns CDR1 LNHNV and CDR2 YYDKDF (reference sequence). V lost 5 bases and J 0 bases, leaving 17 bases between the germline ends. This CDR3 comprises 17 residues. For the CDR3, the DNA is TGTGCCACCAGCCCAGGGCTGGATTTTAGCTCCTACAATGAGCAGTTCTTC. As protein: CATSPGLDFSSYNEQFF.

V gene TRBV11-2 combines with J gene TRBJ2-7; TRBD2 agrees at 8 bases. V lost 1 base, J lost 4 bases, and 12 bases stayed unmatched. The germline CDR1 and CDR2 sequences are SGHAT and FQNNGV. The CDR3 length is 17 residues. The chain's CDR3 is CASSLVIGGGHPYEQYF. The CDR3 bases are TGTGCCAGCAGCTTAGTCATCGGGGGGGGGCATCCTTACGAGCAGTACTTC.

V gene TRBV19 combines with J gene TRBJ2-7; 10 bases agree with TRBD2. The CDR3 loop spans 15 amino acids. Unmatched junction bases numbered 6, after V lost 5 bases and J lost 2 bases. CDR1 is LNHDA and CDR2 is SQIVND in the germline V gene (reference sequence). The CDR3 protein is CASSDTSGVTYEQYF. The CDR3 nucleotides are TGTGCCAGTAGTGACACTAGCGGGGTTACCTACGAGCAGTACTTC.